This T cell receptor beta chain derives from a study of blood T cell repertoires in COVID-19. Overall study: COVID-19 samples collected from the United States, Italy and Spain covered acute and convalescent phases. The cDNA or gDNA used as material had been derived from T cells, B-cell-depleted T cells, or PBMCs.

Some clones are missing from TCRdb's copy, which holds only in-frame ones; the method was immunoSEQ multiplex PCR. The table records about 360,000 clones, about 86% of them present only once. Germline loops: CDR1 SGHKS, CDR2 YYEKEE (reference sequence). The CDR3 extends over 15 amino acids. With 4 bases clipped from V and 6 bases from J, the junction kept 12 bases outside the gene matches. Seattle participants joined during active infection and were tracked over time. This receptor was identified in a woman between 55 and 75 years old with COVID-19, enrolled during active disease. Sequences were obtained from peripheral blood. The chain uses TRBV5-5 and TRBJ1-1, with 7 bases aligning to TRBD1. The CDR3 DNA reads TGTGCCAGCAGCCGGACAGGCCTGAACATCGCTGAAGCTTTCTTT. The encoded protein is CASSRTGLNIAEAFF. The variable domain in full, with the rest retrieved from reference TRBV5-5 and TRBJ1-1, is DAGVTQSPTHLIKTRGQQVTLRCSPISGHKSVSWYQQVLGQGPQFIFQYYEKEERGRGNFPDRFSARQFPNYSSELNVNALLLGDSALYLCASSRTGLNIAEAFFGQGTRLTVV.